This entry features one T cell receptor beta chain sequence. Antigen specificity is unknown. This CDR3 is 14 amino acids long. V was clipped by 5 bases and J by 0 bases, with 11 bases between them. From germline, CDR1 is SGHTA and CDR2 FQGNSA. The sample comes from a study of OX40 agonist ivuxolimab in advanced cancers. In the study overall: A male proportion of about 86% was recorded, with mean age approximately 60 years and range roughly 20 to 90. There were three patients with partial responses, one having hepatocellular carcinoma and two cutaneous melanoma.

Broader study findings: There was clonal expansion of CD4+ and CD8+ blood T cells by week 6 at 0.1 to 3.0 mg/kg. Researchers report that CD8+ T cells had, on average, more expanded clones than CD4+.

Assay: immunoSEQ multiplex PCR; the TCRdb copy retains only in-frame clones and omits some. This sample has around 62,000 clones; under 90% occur once, and the top ten carry around 0.68%. The TCR was taken from an adult with an advanced solid tumor such as melanoma, head and neck, liver or kidney cancer. J is TRBJ2-7 and V is TRBV7-2, with D hard to call. The sequenced sample was CD4+ or CD8+ T cells sorted from blood, obtained in a trial of the OX40 agonist ivuxolimab. The CDR3 region is CASSPRMSSYEQYF. The DNA for the CDR3 is TGTGCCAGCAGCCCCCGGATGAGCTCCTACGAGCAGTACTTC. Complete variable domain (other parts from reference TRBV7-2 and TRBJ2-7): GAGVSQSPSNKVTEKGKDVELRCDPISGHTALYWYRQSLGQGLEFLIYFQGNSAPDKSGLPSDRFSAERTGGSVSTLTIQRTQQEDSAVYLCASSPRMSSYEQYFGPGTRLTVT.